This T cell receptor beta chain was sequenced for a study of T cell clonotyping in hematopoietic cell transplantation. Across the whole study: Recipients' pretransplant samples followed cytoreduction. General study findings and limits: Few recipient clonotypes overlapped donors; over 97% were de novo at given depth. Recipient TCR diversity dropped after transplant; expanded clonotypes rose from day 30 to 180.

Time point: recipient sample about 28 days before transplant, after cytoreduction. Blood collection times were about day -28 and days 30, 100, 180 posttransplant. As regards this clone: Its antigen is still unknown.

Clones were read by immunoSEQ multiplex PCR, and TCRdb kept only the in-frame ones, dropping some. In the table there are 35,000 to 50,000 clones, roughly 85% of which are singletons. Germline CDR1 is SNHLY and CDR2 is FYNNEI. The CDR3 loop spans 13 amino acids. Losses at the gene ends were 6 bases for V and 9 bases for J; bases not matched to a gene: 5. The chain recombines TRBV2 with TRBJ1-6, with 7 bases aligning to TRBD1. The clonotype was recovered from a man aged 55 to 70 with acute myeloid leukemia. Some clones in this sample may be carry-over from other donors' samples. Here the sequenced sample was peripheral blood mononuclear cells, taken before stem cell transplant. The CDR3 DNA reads TGTGCCAGCAGGAGGGACAGACGTTCACCCCTCCACTTT. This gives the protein CASRRDRRSPLHF.